Listed below are T cell receptor beta chains from one sample, sequenced in a study of shared clonotypes between healthy human individuals. Here immunoSEQ multiplex PCR was the method, and the copy in TCRdb shows in-frame clones only, minus some. This table holds approximately 940,000 clones, roughly 72% found once. Sequencing used memory CD4+ T cells sorted from blood. The receptors shown here come from a man aged 18 to 30 in good health. Both conserved end residues are part of each CDR3. A D gene is named only where the DNA matches it firmly. Only some rows state a clone size, as once, few, many or a class for expanded clones.

CASSSYRTGGFYEQYF | TGTGCCAGCAGTTCTTACCGGACAGGGGGCTTTTACGAGCAGTACTTC | . | TRBV6-5 | TRBD1 | 16 | TRBJ2-7
CASSPGSGFSRPQHF | TGTGCCAGCAGCCCGGGGTCTGGGTTCTCGCGTCCCCAGCATTTT | . | TRBV6-6 | . | 15 | TRBJ1-5
CASSLDRYNEQFF | TGTGCCAGCAGCTTGGACAGATACAATGAGCAGTTCTTC | once | TRBV5-6 | . | 13 | TRBJ2-1
CASSQDKWRLAGNSGANVLTF | TGTGCCAGCAGCCAAGATAAATGGAGACTAGCGGGAAACTCTGGGGCCAACGTCCTGACTTTC | . | TRBV14 | TRBD2 | 21 | TRBJ2-6
CAIALGASAYEQYF | TGTGCCATCGCCCTCGGGGCTAGCGCCTACGAGCAGTACTTC | . | TRBV10-3 | . | 14 | TRBJ2-7
CASSLTTSGLNTGELFF | TGTGCCAGCAGCTTAACGACGAGCGGCTTGAACACCGGGGAGCTGTTTTTT | . | TRBV7-6 | . | 17 | TRBJ2-2
CASSQATSGDIQYF | TGTGCCAGCAGCCAAGCTACTAGCGGGGACATTCAGTACTTC | . | TRBV4-2 | TRBD2 | 14 | TRBJ2-4
CASSPPNGRGAKNIQYF | TGCGCCAGCAGCCCCCCTAACGGGAGAGGGGCCAAAAACATTCAGTACTTC | . | TRBV4-1 | . | 17 | TRBJ2-4
CATLGETGSYNSPLHF | TGTGCCACCCTCGGAGAGACCGGGTCCTATAATTCACCCCTCCACTTT | . | TRBV10-3 | . | 16 | TRBJ1-6
CASSLSEGSLRAFF | TGTGCCAGCAGTTTATCGGAGGGTAGCCTTAGAGCTTTCTTT | few | TRBV27 | . | 14 | TRBJ1-1
CASRGQGGYSNQPQHF | TGTGCCAGCAGAGGCCAGGGGGGCTATAGCAATCAGCCCCAGCATTTT | . | TRBV2 | TRBD1 | 16 | TRBJ1-5
CASNDRAIYGYTF | TGTGCCAGTAATGACAGGGCCATTTATGGCTACACCTTC | few | TRBV19 | TRBD1 | 13 | TRBJ1-2
CASSGTDSTDTQYF | TGCGCCAGCAGTGGGACAGATAGCACAGATACGCAGTATTTT | . | TRBV5-1 | TRBD1 | 14 | TRBJ2-3
CAWSVAGGINEQFF | TGTGCCTGGAGTGTAGCGGGAGGGATCAATGAGCAGTTCTTC | . | TRBV30 | TRBD2 | 14 | TRBJ2-1
CASSYFGAGANVLTF | TGTGCCAGCAGTTATTTCGGGGCTGGGGCCAACGTCCTGACTTTC | . | TRBV2 | . | 15 | TRBJ2-6
CASTYWQPHSPLHF | TGTGCCAGCACTTATTGGCAGCCCCATTCACCCCTCCACTTT | . | TRBV6-1 | . | 14 | TRBJ1-6
CASSPTGQGSQPQHF | TGTGCCAGCAGCCCCACGGGACAGGGTAGCCAGCCCCAGCATTTT | . | TRBV11-2 | TRBD1 | 15 | TRBJ1-5
CASLESQINQPQHF | TGTGCCAGCCTCGAATCTCAGATCAATCAGCCCCAGCATTTT | . | TRBV28 | . | 14 | TRBJ1-5
CASSEGTDTQYF | TGTGCCAGCTCGGAGGGAACAGATACGCAGTATTTT | . | TRBV2 | . | 12 | TRBJ2-3
CASSQGWTVTSEQYF | TGCGCCAGCAGCCAAGGGTGGACAGTGACTAGTGAGCAGTACTTC | . | TRBV4-1 | . | 15 | TRBJ2-7
CASSIGTTKRETQYF | TGTGCCAGTAGTATCGGGACGACTAAGAGGGAGACCCAGTACTTC | . | TRBV19 | . | 15 | TRBJ2-5
CASSQDLGHTHQPQHF | TGCGCCAGCAGCCAAGATTTGGGACATACGCATCAGCCCCAGCATTTT | . | TRBV4-1 | . | 16 | TRBJ1-5
CASRGQGMYNSPLHF | TGTGCCAGTAGGGGACAGGGGATGTATAATTCACCCCTCCACTTT | . | TRBV19 | TRBD1 | 15 | TRBJ1-6
CASSFGSDRETQYF | TGTGCCAGCAGCTTCGGAAGCGACAGAGAGACCCAGTACTTC | . | TRBV7-2 | . | 14 | TRBJ2-5
CASSGGTGQETQYF | TGCGCCAGCAGCGGAGGGACAGGGCAAGAGACCCAGTACTTC | . | TRBV5-1 | TRBD1 | 14 | TRBJ2-5
CASSQELYGSNQPQHF | TGCGCCAGCAGCCAAGAACTCTACGGGAGCAATCAGCCCCAGCATTTT | . | TRBV4-1 | . | 16 | TRBJ1-5
CASSSLGAFRSEKLFF | TGTGCCAGTAGTTCCCTAGGGGCGTTTAGAAGTGAAAAACTGTTTTTT | few | TRBV19 | . | 16 | TRBJ1-4
CASSLQPVLGSTNEKLFF | TGTGCCAGCAGCTTACAGCCCGTGCTTGGGTCAACTAATGAAAAACTGTTTTTT | few | TRBV7-3 | . | 18 | TRBJ1-4
CSASETSPLHF | TGCAGTGCTAGCGAGACATCACCCCTCCACTTT | . | TRBV20-1 | . | 11 | TRBJ1-6
CAWSSKNEKLFF | TGTGCCTGGAGTTCTAAGAATGAAAAACTGTTTTTT | . | TRBV30 | . | 12 | TRBJ1-4
CASSLSGTKIGNTIYF | TGTGCCAGCAGTTTATCAGGGACCAAAATTGGAAACACCATATATTTT | . | TRBV28 | . | 16 | TRBJ1-3
CAPVAKNIQYF | TGCGCGCCCGTAGCCAAAAACATTCAGTACTTC | . | TRBV20-1 | . | 11 | TRBJ2-4
CASIDWGREGGTDTQYF | TGTGCCAGCATCGATTGGGGCAGGGAGGGAGGGACAGATACGCAGTATTTT | . | TRBV28 | TRBD2 | 17 | TRBJ2-3
CASIPLGQPGDTQYF | TGCGCCAGCATCCCACTCGGACAGCCTGGAGATACGCAGTATTTT | many | TRBV5-1 | . | 15 | TRBJ2-3
CASSLEPGRQAYGYTF | TGTGCCAGCAGCTTGGAGCCTGGAAGACAGGCTTATGGCTACACCTTC | . | TRBV5-8 | . | 16 | TRBJ1-2
CAWSGGTGVTDTQYF | TGTGCCTGGAGTGGCGGGACTGGGGTCACAGATACGCAGTATTTT | . | TRBV30 | . | 15 | TRBJ2-3
CASSLGVIYEQYF | TGTGCCAGCAGCTTAGGAGTTATCTACGAGCAGTACTTC | . | TRBV11-2 | . | 13 | TRBJ2-7
CASSLFSRGLRRETNQPQHF | TGTGCCAGCAGTTTGTTTTCAAGGGGGTTGCGTAGAGAAACAAATCAGCCCCAGCATTTT | . | TRBV28 | . | 20 | TRBJ1-5
CATSRGLVTDTQYF | TGTGCCACCAGCAGAGGTCTAGTCACAGATACGCAGTATTTT | . | TRBV15 | . | 14 | TRBJ2-3
CASMGLAGGPNYNEQFF | TGTGCCAGTATGGGACTAGCGGGGGGGCCGAACTACAATGAGCAGTTCTTC | . | TRBV28 | TRBD2 | 17 | TRBJ2-1
CASSLPGDEEQYF | TGTGCCAGCAGCTTGCCAGGGGATGAGGAGCAGTACTTC | once | TRBV11-2 | . | 13 | TRBJ2-7